This is a list of T cell receptor beta chains from one sample in a study of blood T cell repertoires in COVID-19. The table came from immunoSEQ multiplex PCR; TCRdb's copy has only in-frame clones and leaves some out. The repertoire holds 300,000 to 450,000 clones, about 89% seen once, with around 9.3% in the top ten. The specimen sequenced was peripheral blood. These receptors were taken from a woman aged 25 to 39 with COVID-19, enrolled during active disease. CDR3s include the opening cysteine and the closing phenylalanine or tryptophan. Expanded clones get a size class; other rows say once, few or many, or leave the size out.

TRBJ1-5	TRBV7-2	.	CASSLQGGPNQPQHF
TRBJ2-6	TRBV2	.	CASSEAGGSGANVLTF
TRBJ2-5	TRBV11-3	.	CASSYTRRETQYF
TRBJ2-3	TRBV2	.	CASRDRQGSFTDTQYF
TRBJ2-3	TRBV3-1/TRBV3-2	.	CASSQAVWTSDTDTQYF
TRBJ2-1	TRBV6-1	.	CASSEPGLARGNEQFF
TRBJ2-1	TRBV18	.	CASSTWTSGPYNEQFF
TRBJ2-7	TRBV7-2	.	CASSLRLAGGNEQYF
TRBJ1-1	TRBV4-1	.	CASSQADLTTDTEAFF
TRBJ2-7	TRBV6-5	.	CASSVTGGATNEQYF
TRBJ2-3	TRBV7-2	.	CASSLAATDTQYF
TRBJ2-2	TRBV5-1	.	CASSLVAGAGTGELFF
TRBJ2-5	TRBV24-1	.	CATSDPVGGRGETQYF
TRBJ2-5	TRBV9	.	CASSDHGQGRETQYF
TRBJ1-1	TRBV5-1	.	CASSLEGIEAFF
TRBJ2-3	TRBV25-1	.	CASSDRVDTQYF
TRBJ2-7	TRBV2	few	CASSVVGTAKQYF
TRBJ1-1	TRBV27	once	CASSLSGRNEAFF
TRBJ2-7	TRBV6-5	.	CASSPLPGGYEQYF
TRBJ2-1	TRBV6-2/TRBV6-3	.	CASSLSAGAYNEQFF
TRBJ2-5	TRBV19	.	CASSKTGWQETQYF